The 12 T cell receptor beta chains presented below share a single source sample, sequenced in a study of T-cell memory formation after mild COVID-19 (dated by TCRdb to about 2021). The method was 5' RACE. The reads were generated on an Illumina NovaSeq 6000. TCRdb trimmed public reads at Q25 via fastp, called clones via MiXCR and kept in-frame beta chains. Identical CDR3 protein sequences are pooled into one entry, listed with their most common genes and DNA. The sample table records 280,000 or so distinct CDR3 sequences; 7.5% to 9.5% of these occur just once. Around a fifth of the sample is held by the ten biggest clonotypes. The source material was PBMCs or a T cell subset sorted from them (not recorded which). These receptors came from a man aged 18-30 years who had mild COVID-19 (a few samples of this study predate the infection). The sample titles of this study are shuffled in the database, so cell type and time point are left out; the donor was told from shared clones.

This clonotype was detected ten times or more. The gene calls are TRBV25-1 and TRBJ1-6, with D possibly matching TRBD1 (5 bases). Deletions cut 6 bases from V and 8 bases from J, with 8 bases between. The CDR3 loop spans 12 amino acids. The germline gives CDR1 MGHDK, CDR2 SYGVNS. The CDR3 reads CASSRGDSPLHF. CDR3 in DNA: TGTGCCAGCAGCCGGGGCGATTCACCCCTCCACTTT.

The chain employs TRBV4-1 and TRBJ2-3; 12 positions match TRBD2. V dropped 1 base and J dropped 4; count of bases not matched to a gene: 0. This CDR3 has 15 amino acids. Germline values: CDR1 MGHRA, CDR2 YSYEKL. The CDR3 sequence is CASSQGTSGADTQYF. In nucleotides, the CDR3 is TGCGCCAGCAGCCAAGGGACTAGCGGGGCAGATACGCAGTATTTT.

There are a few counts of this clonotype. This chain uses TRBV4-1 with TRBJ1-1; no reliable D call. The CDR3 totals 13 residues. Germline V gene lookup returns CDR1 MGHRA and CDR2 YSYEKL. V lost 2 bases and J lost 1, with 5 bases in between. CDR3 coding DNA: TGCGCCAGCAGCCAAAGAGAGAACACTGAAGCTTTCTTT. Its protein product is CASSQRENTEAFF.

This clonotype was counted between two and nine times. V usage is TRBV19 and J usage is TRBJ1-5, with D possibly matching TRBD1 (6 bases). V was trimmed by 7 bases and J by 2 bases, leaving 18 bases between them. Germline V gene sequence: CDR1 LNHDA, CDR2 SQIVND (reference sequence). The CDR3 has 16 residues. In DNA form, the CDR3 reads TGTGCCAGTACCCTTTTGGGGGGCAGAGGCAATCAGCCCCAGCATTTT. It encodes CASTLLGGRGNQPQHF.

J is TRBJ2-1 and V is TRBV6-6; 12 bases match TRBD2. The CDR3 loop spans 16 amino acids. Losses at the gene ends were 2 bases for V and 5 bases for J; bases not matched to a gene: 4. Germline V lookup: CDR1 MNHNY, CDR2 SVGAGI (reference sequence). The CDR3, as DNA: TGTGCCAGCAGTTACGGGGCTAGCGGGGGGGACAATGAGCAGTTCTTC. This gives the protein CASSYGASGGDNEQFF.

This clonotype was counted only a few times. The CDR3 here is CSAGDSVGGPLHF. The CDR3 coding sequence is TGCAGTGCTGGGGACTCCGTGGGGGGACCCCTCCACTTT. The chain links TRBV20-1 to TRBJ1-6, with TRBD1 as a possible D gene (5 bases). V gave up 5 bases and J gave up 12 bases, with 17 bases separating them. Germline assignment: CDR1 DFQATT and CDR2 SNEGSKA (reference sequence). The CDR3 length is 13 residues.

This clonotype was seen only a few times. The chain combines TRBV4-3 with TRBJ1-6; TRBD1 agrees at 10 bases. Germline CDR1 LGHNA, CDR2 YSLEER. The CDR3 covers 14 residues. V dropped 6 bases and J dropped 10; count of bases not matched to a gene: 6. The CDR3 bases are TGCGCCAGCAGGCTGTGGGACAGGGGCTCACCCCTCCACTTT. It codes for CASRLWDRGSPLHF.

The CDR3: CASSYRASYNEQFF. Here the CDR3 DNA reads TGTGCCAGCAGTTACCGGGCCTCCTACAATGAGCAGTTCTTC. The V call is TRBV6-5, the J call TRBJ2-1; D gene uncertain. Germline CDR1 MNHEY, CDR2 SVGAGI. CDR3 length: 14 residues. Trimming left V 2 bases short and J 0 bases short, with 5 bases between.

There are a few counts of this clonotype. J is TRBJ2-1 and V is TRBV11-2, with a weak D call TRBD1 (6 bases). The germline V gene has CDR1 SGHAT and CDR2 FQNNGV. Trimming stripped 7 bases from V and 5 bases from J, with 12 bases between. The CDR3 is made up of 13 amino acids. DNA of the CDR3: TGTGCCAGCAAACAGGGCGGAGACAATGAGCAGTTCTTC. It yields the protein CASKQGGDNEQFF.

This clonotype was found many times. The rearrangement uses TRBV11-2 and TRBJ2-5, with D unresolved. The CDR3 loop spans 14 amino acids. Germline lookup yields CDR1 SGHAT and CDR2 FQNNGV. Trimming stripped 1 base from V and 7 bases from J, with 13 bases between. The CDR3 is CASSLGRQIGTQYF. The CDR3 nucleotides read TGTGCCAGCAGCTTAGGAAGGCAGATCGGGACCCAGTACTTC.

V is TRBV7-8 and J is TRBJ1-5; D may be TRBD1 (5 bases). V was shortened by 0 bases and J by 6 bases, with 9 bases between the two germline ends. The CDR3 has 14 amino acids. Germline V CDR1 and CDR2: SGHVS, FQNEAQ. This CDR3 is CASSLARRGQPQHF. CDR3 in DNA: TGTGCCAGCAGCTTAGCGCGAAGGGGTCAGCCCCAGCATTTT.

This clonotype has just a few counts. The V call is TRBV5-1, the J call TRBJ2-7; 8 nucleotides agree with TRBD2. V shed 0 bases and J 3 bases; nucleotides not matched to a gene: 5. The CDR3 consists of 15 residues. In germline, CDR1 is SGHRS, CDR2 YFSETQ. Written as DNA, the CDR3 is TGCGCCAGCAGCTTGGGGAGCGGGGGATACTACGAGCAGTACTTC. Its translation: CASSLGSGGYYEQYF.